A selection of T cell receptor beta chains follows, all from one sample in a study of blood T cell repertoires in COVID-19. The protocol was immunoSEQ multiplex PCR, while the TCRdb copy is restricted to in-frame clones and leaves out a portion. The table lists 40,000 to 50,000 clones, roughly four fifths of them singletons, with around 30% in the top ten. Sequencing was performed on peripheral blood. The source of these receptors is a woman in her 70s with acute or convalescent COVID-19. CDR3s include the opening cysteine and the closing phenylalanine or tryptophan. Each record gives: J gene, V gene, CDR3 protein.

TRBJ1-2 TRBV19 CASSLRTNYGYTF
TRBJ2-1 TRBV6-5 CASRVEADVYNEQFF
TRBJ1-6 TRBV5-6 CASSLSGVVSPLHF
TRBJ2-7 TRBV7-9 CASSLAGTVSYEQYF
TRBJ2-2 TRBV5-4 CAVKQGARGANTGELFF
TRBJ2-5 TRBV6-5 CASRRDSRETQYF
TRBJ1-2 TRBV3-1/TRBV3-2 CASSQGTGDYYGYTF
TRBJ1-1 TRBV19 CASSKEGSYTEAFF
TRBJ2-1 TRBV5-5 CASSWPGNNEQFF
TRBJ2-5 TRBV24-1 CATSRSGTGWEETQYF
TRBJ2-7 TRBV7-9 CASNGGSYEQYF
TRBJ2-3 TRBV19 CASSRQGARTDTQYF
TRBJ1-1 TRBV29-1 CSGGRTTNTEAFF
TRBJ1-5 TRBV19 CASSIRVPGQPQHF
TRBJ1-6 TRBV3-1/TRBV3-2 CASSQSRDRGPDSPLHF
TRBJ2-2 TRBV19 CASRNRAGTGELFF
TRBJ2-4 TRBV24-1 CATSGASKNIQYF
TRBJ2-5 TRBV6-1 CASSEAVGGGEETQYF
TRBJ1-1 TRBV5-1 CASSLDRVKAEAFF
TRBJ1-5 TRBV19 CASSIEGQMSNQPQHF
TRBJ2-1 TRBV9 CASSVEAGNYNEQFF
TRBJ2-2 TRBV7-8 CASSLVWRQGRTGELFF
TRBJ1-6 TRBV5-4 CASSLVRGVTYSPLHF
TRBJ2-3 TRBV27 CASSLFGLAGDSTDTQYF
TRBJ1-6 TRBV2 CASSFYRGLENSPLHF
TRBJ2-7 TRBV5-4 CASSLNLREQYF
TRBJ1-2 TRBV28 CASNLPLVGGRDGYTF
TRBJ1-1 TRBV7-3 CASSWGQGVNTEAFF
TRBJ1-2 TRBV29-1 CSDYGGDLGYTF
TRBJ2-1 TRBV30 CAWSSGLAGAYNEQFF
TRBJ2-3 TRBV28 CASGSGRSTDTQYF
TRBJ2-7 TRBV6-6 CASSRGIGGDEQYF
TRBJ2-1 TRBV5-1 CASSLVLAGGGDEQFF
TRBJ1-6 TRBV27 CASRSPHSPLHF
TRBJ2-7 TRBV7-3 CASSLAGGVAYEQYF
TRBJ2-5 TRBV28 CASSLVAGSRETQYF
TRBJ2-1 TRBV28 CASSPTGGNNEQFF
TRBJ1-4 TRBV7-2 CASSARPGAGEKLFF
TRBJ2-7 TRBV4-1 CASSQALAGGGEQYF
TRBJ2-1 TRBV15 CATSREVGGRVLYEQFF
TRBJ1-1 TRBV29-1 CSVEENRANTEAFF
TRBJ2-1 TRBV5-1 CASSLEGESSYNEQFF
TRBJ1-5 TRBV5-1 CASSLAGQANQPQHF
TRBJ1-5 TRBV5-5 CASSLTGGSNQPQHF
TRBJ2-1 TRBV7-2 CASSSRRMDEQFF
TRBJ1-4 TRBV6-5 CASTGYTNEKLFF
TRBJ2-1 TRBV28 CASIRGGASNEQFF
TRBJ1-2 TRBV27 CASSTLGGRGYTF